This is a list of T cell receptor beta chains from one sample in a study of blood T cell repertoires in COVID-19. Profiled with immunoSEQ multiplex PCR; TCRdb holds only in-frame clones, not every one. The table shows about 350,000 clones, with about 87% occurring only once. The material sequenced was peripheral blood. These receptors originate from a young man with COVID-19, enrolled during active disease. The CDR3 runs from the conserved cysteine through the conserved F or W. The order of the fields is J gene, clone size, V gene, D gene, CDR3 protein, CDR3 DNA. The D gene is left open where the match is weak. Expanded clones are given a class, and other clones once, few, many or no size at all.

TRBJ2-2,-,TRBV18,-,CASSPRIDSKLFTSNTGELFF,TGTGCCAGCTCACCCCGTATAGACAGTAAATTGTTCACCTCGAACACCGGGGAGCTGTTTTTT
TRBJ1-3,-,TRBV5-4,TRBD1,CASSLARGAAGNTIYF,TGTGCCAGCAGCTTGGCCAGGGGGGCAGCTGGAAACACCATATATTTT
TRBJ1-1,-,TRBV12-3/TRBV12-4,-,CASSPGVYTEAFF,TGTGCCAGCAGTCCAGGGGTTTACACTGAAGCTTTCTTT
TRBJ1-5,-,TRBV6-5,TRBD1,CASSRQGIGNQPQHF,TGTGCCAGCAGTCGACAGGGTATCGGCAATCAGCCCCAGCATTTT
TRBJ2-7,few,TRBV4-2,TRBD1,CASSFGGQGPRPYEQYF,TGTGCCAGCAGCTTTGGGGGACAGGGCCCCCGTCCATACGAGCAGTACTTC
TRBJ2-2,once,TRBV7-2,-,CASSLDGRGNTGELFF,TGTGCCAGCAGCTTAGATGGCAGGGGGAACACCGGGGAGCTGTTTTTT
TRBJ1-2,-,TRBV27,-,CASSLSSRGRDGYGYTF,TGTGCCAGCAGTTTATCTTCCAGGGGCAGGGATGGATATGGCTACACCTTC
TRBJ2-7,once,TRBV18,-,CASSPRGQDEQYF,TGTGCCAGCTCACCCAGGGGCCAAGACGAGCAGTACTTC
TRBJ1-6,-,TRBV6-2/TRBV6-3,-,CASSFGQFRLFSPLHF,TGTGCCAGCAGCTTTGGACAGTTCAGGTTGTTTTCACCCCTCCACTTT
TRBJ2-5,-,TRBV13,TRBD1,CASSSRQGKETQYF,TGTGCCAGCAGCTCAAGACAGGGGAAAGAGACCCAGTACTTC
TRBJ1-1,-,TRBV9,-,CASSFTDTEAFF,TGTGCCAGCAGCTTTACAGACACTGAAGCTTTCTTT
TRBJ1-2,-,TRBV4-3,TRBD1,CASSQDLGDSYGYTF,TGCGCCAGCAGCCAAGATTTAGGGGACAGCTATGGCTACACCTTC
TRBJ1-5,-,TRBV3-1/TRBV3-2,-,CASSPRLVGGHQPQHF,TGTGCCAGCAGCCCTCGCCTCGTCGGTGGGCATCAGCCCCAGCATTTT
TRBJ1-2,-,TRBV5-1,TRBD1,CASRSGTGGESGYTF,TGCGCCAGCAGGTCCGGGACAGGGGGAGAGAGTGGCTACACCTTC
TRBJ1-1,-,TRBV27,TRBD1,CASSLLGGPTEAFF,TGTGCCAGCAGTTTATTAGGGGGCCCCACTGAAGCTTTCTTT
TRBJ1-1,-,TRBV14,-,CASSQALNTEAFF,TGTGCCAGCAGCCAAGCTCTGAACACTGAAGCTTTCTTT
TRBJ2-7,-,TRBV5-6,TRBD2,CASSFGTSASRKQYF,TGTGCCAGCAGCTTCGGCACTAGCGCCTCCAGGAAACAGTACTTC
TRBJ1-5,-,TRBV28,TRBD1,CASLVTGLGQPQHF,TGTGCCAGCCTGGTGACAGGGCTGGGTCAGCCCCAGCATTTT
TRBJ1-1,-,TRBV4-3,-,CASSQDPLRGSEAFF,TGCGCCAGCAGCCAAGATCCACTTAGGGGGAGTGAAGCTTTCTTT
TRBJ1-4,-,TRBV6-5,-,CASRNTGSGEKLFF,TGTGCCAGCAGAAATACAGGGTCCGGCGAAAAACTGTTTTTT
TRBJ2-5,-,TRBV6-2/TRBV6-3,-,CASSYSREAPIAETQYF,TGTGCCAGCAGTTACTCGAGAGAGGCCCCAATTGCGGAGACCCAGTACTTC
TRBJ2-7,-,TRBV28,-,CATDSSYEQYF,TGTGCGACGGACAGCTCCTACGAGCAGTACTTC
TRBJ2-1,-,TRBV27,TRBD1,CAAGTGAYNEQFF,TGTGCGGCCGGGACAGGGGCCTACAATGAGCAGTTCTTC
TRBJ2-7,-,TRBV7-2,TRBD1,CASSQSPGQGIKQYF,TGTGCCAGCAGCCAGAGTCCGGGACAGGGGATAAAGCAGTACTTC
TRBJ2-3,once,TRBV10-3,TRBD1,CAITGTAKGSDTQYF,TGTGCCATCACCGGGACAGCCAAGGGGTCGGATACGCAGTATTTT